This TCR beta chain was recorded in a study of control samples from healthy donors and cancer patients. The assay was immunoSEQ multiplex PCR, and TCRdb's table has in-frame clones only and misses some. The sample records hundreds of thousands of clones, 80% to 95% being singletons. Sequenced: PBMCs. This sequence originates from a man between 40 and 49 years old with head and neck cancer.

Written as DNA, the CDR3 is TGTGCCACCAGTGACCGCGTACGCAATCAGCCCCAGCATTTT. Translating it yields CATSDRVRNQPQHF. V is TRBV24-1 and J is TRBJ1-5, with unresolved D. Germline CDR1 and CDR2: KGHDR and SFDVKD. The CDR3 extends over 14 amino acids. Trimming pared 4 bases from V and 2 bases from J, leaving 8 bases between.